The present TCR beta chain was sequenced within a study of persistence of HIV-infected CD4 T cells. In its sample, this clone ranks as medium-sized. Its antigen is currently unknown. The stimulus was an HIV-1 Gag 15-mer peptide pool, 0.9 to 1 ug/peptide/mL. Responding CD4+ T cells were sorted by upregulation of both CD40 ligand and CD69. The libraries were made with immunoSEQ version 4 in survey mode. The table came from immunoSEQ multiplex PCR; TCRdb's copy has only in-frame clones and leaves some out. The data show 20,000 to 25,000 clones, around 74% seen once. The length of the CDR3 is 16 residues. Germline CDR1 reads MGHRA; CDR2 reads YSYEKL. V dropped 2 bases and J dropped 11 bases, with 22 bases sitting between them.

The rearrangement links TRBV4-1 to TRBJ1-5; D might be TRBD1 (5 bases). The TCR originated in an adult man with HIV who was CMV-seropositive. The sequencing here drew on CD4+ T cells sorted from PBMCs after roughly 18-hour stimulation, taken from a patient who received antiretroviral therapy. This CDR3 reads CASSQQQGGEIRAQHF. CDR3 DNA: TGCGCCAGCAGCCAACAACAAGGAGGAGAAATCAGGGCCCAGCATTTT.